A single sample is the source of the 23 T cell receptor beta chains below, sequenced in a study of PD-1 blockade in classical Hodgkin lymphoma. Time point reported: cycle 4 day 1 (C4D1), after around six weeks of nivolumab. In every patient, relapse followed autologous stem cell transplantation, while exposure to brentuximab vedotin differed. Assay used: immunoSEQ multiplex PCR; TCRdb lists only in-frame clones, some missing. The table lists about 44,000 clones, 66% of them singletons. The sequencing here drew on peripheral blood mononuclear cells (PBMCs), taken before the fourth cycle of nivolumab. These receptors were obtained from a human donor with classical Hodgkin lymphoma.

The chain joins TRBV19 to TRBJ1-2; a possible D gene is TRBD1 (5 bases). Trimming took 6 bases from V and 4 from J, leaving 15 bases between them. Germline CDR1 is LNHDA and CDR2 is SQIVND (reference sequence). CDR3 length equals 14 residues. The CDR3 loop is CASRMGQLLYGYTF. CDR3 DNA: TGTGCCAGTAGGATGGGGCAGCTCCTCTATGGCTACACCTTC.

CDR3 bases: TGTGCCAGCACTCGCAGCGGACCACGCACAGATACGCAGTATTTT. It codes for CASTRSGPRTDTQYF. The chain carries TRBV6-5 and TRBJ2-3; weak D call: TRBD2 (5 bases). V lost 7 bases, J lost 1 base, and 15 bases lay in between. Germline loops: CDR1 MNHEY, CDR2 SVGAGI. CDR3 length: 15 amino acids.

This clone was counted at least ten times. Other DNA sequences within the sample encode an identical CDR3. This chain uses TRBV27 with TRBJ2-7; 9 positions agree with TRBD2. Per germline, CDR1 MNHEY and CDR2 SMNVEV (reference sequence). Trimming at V came to 5 bases and at J to 4 bases, leaving 6 bases not matched to a gene. This CDR3 spans 14 amino acids. CDR3 DNA sequence: TGTGCCAGCAGTAGGCTAGCGGGGACTTACGAGCAGTACTTC. Protein: CASSRLAGTYEQYF.

The chain is built from TRBV10-3 and TRBJ2-3; D call uncertain. V was trimmed by 4 bases and J by 0 bases, leaving 8 bases between them. Germline values: CDR1 ENHRY, CDR2 SYGVKD. CDR3 length equals 14 residues. Written as DNA, the CDR3 is TGTGCCATCAGTGTCGGCACTAGCACAGATACGCAGTATTTT. This codes for CAISVGTSTDTQYF.

V is TRBV28 and J is TRBJ1-4; 10 nucleotides line up with TRBD1. With V trimmed by 7 bases and J by 3 bases, 11 bases remained unmatched. The CDR3 contains 17 residues. The germline CDR1 and CDR2 sequences are MDHEN and SYDVKM. The CDR3 protein is CASNGQGVFLSNEKLFF. The CDR3 DNA follows: TGTGCCAGCAACGGACAGGGGGTATTTCTCTCTAATGAAAAACTGTTTTTT.

The chain couples TRBV19 to TRBJ2-2; tentatively, D is TRBD1 (5 bases). The CDR3 contains 14 residues. Trimming removed 6 bases at V and 5 bases at J, with 13 bases between. Per germline, CDR1 LNHDA and CDR2 SQIVND (reference sequence). Here the CDR3 DNA reads TGTGCCAGTAGAGACAGCCCGCAAACCGGGGAGCTGTTTTTT. Its translation: CASRDSPQTGELFF.

V is TRBV7-9 and J is TRBJ1-1; 9 bases are a match to TRBD1. Trimming removed 4 bases from V and 3 bases from J; junction bases left unmatched: 3. CDR1 is SEHNR and CDR2 is FQNEAQ in the germline V gene (reference sequence). CDR3 length equals 14 residues. DNA for the CDR3: TGTGCCAGCAGCTCGGGACAGGGAGACACTGAAGCTTTCTTT. This codes for CASSSGQGDTEAFF.

This clone has more than one count but fewer than ten. V and J are TRBV19 and TRBJ2-7, with 10 bases aligning to TRBD1. J lost 3 bases, V lost 5 bases, and 7 bases had no gene match. The CDR3 length is 15 residues. CDR1 is LNHDA and CDR2 is SQIVND in the germline V gene (reference sequence). For the CDR3, the DNA is TGTGCCAGTAGTCCCTCGGGGGACAGGGGCTACGAGCAGTACTTC. Amino acids: CASSPSGDRGYEQYF.

The J gene is TRBJ1-5, the V gene TRBV10-3, with a tentative D call TRBD1 (5 bases). Trimming left V 2 bases short and J 2 bases short, with 10 bases between. CDR1 ENHRY and CDR2 SYGVKD come from the germline V gene. CDR3 size: 15 residues. DNA for the CDR3: TGTGCCATCAGTGAGGAGAGGGGAGGCAATCAGCCCCAGCATTTT. This sequence encodes CAISEERGGNQPQHF.

The rearrangement uses TRBV5-1 and TRBJ2-3, with 8 positions matching TRBD1. Germline lookup yields CDR1 SGHRS and CDR2 YFSETQ. The CDR3 consists of 18 residues. Germline trimming cut 4 bases from V and 0 bases from J; bases unmatched to any gene: 13. The CDR3 nucleotides are TGCGCCAGCAGCATCGGACAGGGTCGCCCCCATAGCACAGATACGCAGTATTTT. This gives the protein CASSIGQGRPHSTDTQYF.

This clone was seen a few times. The chain couples TRBV6-5 to TRBJ2-3; D not certain. Looked up from germline, CDR1 is MNHEY and CDR2 is SVGAGI. Deletions cut 0 bases from V and 7 bases from J, with 8 bases between. The CDR3 spans 13 residues. CDR3 DNA sequence: TGTGCCAGCAGTTACTCGGACCGTTATACGCAGTATTTT. This sequence encodes CASSYSDRYTQYF.

Here the CDR3 DNA reads TGCGCCAGCAGCCAAGAGAGGGGAGGGCTGAGGGAGCAGTACTTC. This translates into CASSQERGGLREQYF. The chain joins TRBV4-1 to TRBJ2-7; 7 nucleotides match TRBD2. Germline CDR1 reads MGHRA; CDR2 reads YSYEKL. The CDR3 sequence is 15 residues long. Trimming at V came to 0 bases and at J to 7 bases, leaving 9 bases not matched to a gene.

The chain is built from TRBV6-5 and TRBJ2-1; D gene unclear. CDR1 and CDR2 (germline): MNHEY, SVGAGI. The CDR3 runs 16 residues. V lost 4 bases to trimming and J lost 0 bases, with 13 bases between them. For the CDR3, the DNA is TGTGCCAGCAGTTCGAGACGGGTGAGCTCCTACAATGAGCAGTTCTTC. Amino acid sequence: CASSSRRVSSYNEQFF.

Only one count was recorded for this clone. The chain recombines TRBV4-1 with TRBJ2-5; TRBD1 matches 9 bases. The V gene end was trimmed by 4 bases and the J gene end by 3 bases; junction bases not matched to a gene: 9. This CDR3 comprises 16 residues. Germline V gene lookup returns CDR1 MGHRA and CDR2 YSYEKL. The CDR3 reads CASSPVTGGHKETQYF. As DNA, the CDR3 is TGCGCCAGCAGCCCGGTGACAGGGGGACATAAAGAGACCCAGTACTTC.

The CDR3 here is CAAGQGLEYGYTF. CDR3 nucleotides: TGTGCCGCCGGGCAGGGCTTGGAGTATGGCTACACCTTC. The chain recombines TRBV10-3 with TRBJ1-2; a possible D gene is TRBD1 (5 bases). The V and J ends lost 11 bases and 5 bases respectively, with 18 bases between them. This CDR3 contains 13 residues. Germline lookup yields CDR1 ENHRY and CDR2 SYGVKD.

This chain joins TRBV9 and TRBJ2-7, with D hard to call. V was clipped by 0 bases and J by 7 bases, with 14 bases between them. Germline V lookup: CDR1 SGDLS, CDR2 YYNGEE. The CDR3 has 14 amino acids. This CDR3 reads CASSVDAALGEQYF. Here the CDR3 DNA reads TGTGCCAGCAGCGTAGACGCCGCCCTCGGGGAGCAGTACTTC.

This clone was seen a single time. V and J are TRBV5-1 and TRBJ2-2, with 11 bases that match TRBD1. CDR1 and CDR2 (germline): SGHRS, YFSETQ. The CDR3 has 15 amino acids. J was trimmed by 6 bases and V by 3 bases; bases with no gene match: 4. Written as DNA, the CDR3 is TGCGCCAGCAGCTGGAGGACAGGGGGCTCCGGGGAGCTGTTTTTT. It yields the protein CASSWRTGGSGELFF.

The V call is TRBV18, the J call TRBJ1-1, with TRBD1 identical over 7 bases. Per germline, CDR1 KGHSH and CDR2 LQKENI. The CDR3 loop spans 15 amino acids. The J segment lost 0 bases and the V segment lost 3 bases, leaving 4 bases of the junction unmatched. The CDR3 is CASSPDRPMNTEAFF. Here the CDR3 DNA reads TGTGCCAGCTCACCGGACAGGCCCATGAACACTGAAGCTTTCTTT.

This chain links TRBV2 with TRBJ2-7, with D perhaps matching TRBD1 (6 bases). With 7 bases removed from V and 0 bases from J, the gap between germline ends came to 13 bases. This CDR3 contains 14 residues. Germline-derived CDR1 and CDR2 are SNHLY and FYNNEI. The CDR3 nucleotides read TGTGCCAGCAACATTGACAGGTTCTCCTACGAGCAGTACTTC. It codes for CASNIDRFSYEQYF.

The chain joins TRBV7-2 to TRBJ2-7; 9 nucleotides align to TRBD2. This CDR3 is 16 amino acids long. V gave up 4 bases and J gave up 0 bases; unmatched junction bases: 7. The germline gives CDR1 SGHTA, CDR2 FQGNSA. The CDR3 nucleotides are TGTGCCAGCAGCTACGGTAGCGGGGGCCGCTCCTACGAGCAGTACTTC. Residues: CASSYGSGGRSYEQYF.

About this clone itself: Mismatch with germline at one junction end may stem from a read error. V usage is TRBV19 and J usage is TRBJ2-1; D gene ambiguous. Per germline, CDR1 LNHDA and CDR2 SQIVND (reference sequence). CDR3 size: 13 residues. CDR3 sequence reads: CASSLFPLGRRIF. The CDR3 nucleotides read TGTGCCAGTAGTCTATTCCCCTTAGGGCGAAGGATCTTC.

This clone was observed a handful of times. The CDR3 nucleotides are TGTGCCAGCAGCCCTACAGGGGGACTACAGGAAAAACTGTTTTTT. Amino acids: CASSPTGGLQEKLFF. V gene TRBV7-9 combines with J gene TRBJ1-4; TRBD1 matches at 8 bases. This CDR3 is built from 15 residues. J lost 8 bases, V lost 5 bases, and 10 bases had no gene match. Germline loops: CDR1 SEHNR, CDR2 FQNEAQ (reference sequence).

The V call is TRBV7-6, the J call TRBJ2-2; 11 bases line up with TRBD2. Germline trimming cut 7 bases from V and 4 bases from J; bases unmatched to any gene: 5. Per germline, CDR1 SGHVS and CDR2 FNYEAQ. The CDR3 has 15 residues. The CDR3 region is CASTIAGGFTGELFF. In DNA form, the CDR3 reads TGTGCCAGCACCATAGCGGGAGGGTTCACCGGGGAGCTGTTTTTT.